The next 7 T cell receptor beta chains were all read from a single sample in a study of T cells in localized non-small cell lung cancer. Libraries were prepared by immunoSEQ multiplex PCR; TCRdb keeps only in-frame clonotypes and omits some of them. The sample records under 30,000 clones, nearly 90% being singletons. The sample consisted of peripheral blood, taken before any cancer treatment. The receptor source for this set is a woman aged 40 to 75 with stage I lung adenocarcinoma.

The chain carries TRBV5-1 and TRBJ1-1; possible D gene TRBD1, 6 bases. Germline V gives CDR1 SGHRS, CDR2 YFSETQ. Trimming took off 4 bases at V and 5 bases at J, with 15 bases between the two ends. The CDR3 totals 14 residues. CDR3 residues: CASSNGQLGTEAFF. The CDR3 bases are TGCGCCAGCAGCAACGGACAGCTCGGGACTGAAGCTTTCTTT. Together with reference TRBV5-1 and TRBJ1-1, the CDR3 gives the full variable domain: KAGVTQTPRYLIKTRGQQVTLSCSPISGHRSVSWYQQTPGQGLQFLFEYFSETQRNKGNFPGRFSGRQFSNSRSEMNVSTLELGDSALYLCASSNGQLGTEAFFGQGTRLTVV.

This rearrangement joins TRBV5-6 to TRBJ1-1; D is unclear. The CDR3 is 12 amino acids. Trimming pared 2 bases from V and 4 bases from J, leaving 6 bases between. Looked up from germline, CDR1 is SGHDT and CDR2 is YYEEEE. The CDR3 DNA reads TGTGCCAGCAGCTTAAGGGCCACTGAAGCTTTCTTT. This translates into CASSLRATEAFF.

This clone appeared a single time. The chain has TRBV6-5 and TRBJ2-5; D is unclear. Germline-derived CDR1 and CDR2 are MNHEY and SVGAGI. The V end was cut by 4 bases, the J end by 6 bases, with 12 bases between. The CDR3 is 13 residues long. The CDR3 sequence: CASSSGLYKTQYF. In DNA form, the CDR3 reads TGTGCCAGCAGTTCGGGTCTCTATAAGACCCAGTACTTC.

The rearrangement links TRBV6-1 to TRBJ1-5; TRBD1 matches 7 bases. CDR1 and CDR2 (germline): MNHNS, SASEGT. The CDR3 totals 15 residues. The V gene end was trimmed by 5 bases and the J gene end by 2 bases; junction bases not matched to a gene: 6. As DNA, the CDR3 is TGTGCCAGCAGTCCTCCAGGACAGGGCAATCAGCCCCAGCATTTT. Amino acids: CASSPPGQGNQPQHF.

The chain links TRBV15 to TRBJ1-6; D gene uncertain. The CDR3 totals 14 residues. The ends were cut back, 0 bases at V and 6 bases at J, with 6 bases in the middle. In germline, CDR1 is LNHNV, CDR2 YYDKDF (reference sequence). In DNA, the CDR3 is TGTGCCACCAGCAGAGATCCAAGTAATTCACCCCTCCACTTT. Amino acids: CATSRDPSNSPLHF.

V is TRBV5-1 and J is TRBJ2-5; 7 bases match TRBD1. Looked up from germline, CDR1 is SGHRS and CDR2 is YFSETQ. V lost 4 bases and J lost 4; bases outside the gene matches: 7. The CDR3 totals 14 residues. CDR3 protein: CASSEDRTVETQYF. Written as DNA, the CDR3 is TGCGCCAGCAGCGAGGACAGGACGGTAGAGACCCAGTACTTC.

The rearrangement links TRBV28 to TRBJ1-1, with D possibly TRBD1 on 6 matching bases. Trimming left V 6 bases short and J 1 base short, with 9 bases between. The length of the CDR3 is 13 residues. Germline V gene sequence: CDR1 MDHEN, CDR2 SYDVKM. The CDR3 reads CASSRQANTEAFF. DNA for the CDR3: TGTGCCAGCAGCCGACAGGCGAACACTGAAGCTTTCTTT.